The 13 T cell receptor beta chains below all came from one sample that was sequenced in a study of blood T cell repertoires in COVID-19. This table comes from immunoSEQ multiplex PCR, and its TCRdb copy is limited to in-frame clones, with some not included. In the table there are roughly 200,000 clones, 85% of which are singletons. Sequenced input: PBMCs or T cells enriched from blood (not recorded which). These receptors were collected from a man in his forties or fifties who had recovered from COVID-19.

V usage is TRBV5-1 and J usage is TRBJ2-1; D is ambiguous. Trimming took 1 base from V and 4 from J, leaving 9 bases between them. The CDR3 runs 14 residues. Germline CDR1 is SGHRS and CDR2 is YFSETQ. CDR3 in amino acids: CASSLMAEYNEQFF. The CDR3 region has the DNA TGCGCCAGCAGCTTGATGGCGGAGTACAATGAGCAGTTCTTC.

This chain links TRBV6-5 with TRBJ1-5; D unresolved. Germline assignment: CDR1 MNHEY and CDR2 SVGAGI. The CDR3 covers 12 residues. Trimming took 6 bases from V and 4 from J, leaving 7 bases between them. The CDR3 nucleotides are TGTGCCAGCAGGAGAGGGAATCAGCCCCAGCATTTT. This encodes CASRRGNQPQHF.

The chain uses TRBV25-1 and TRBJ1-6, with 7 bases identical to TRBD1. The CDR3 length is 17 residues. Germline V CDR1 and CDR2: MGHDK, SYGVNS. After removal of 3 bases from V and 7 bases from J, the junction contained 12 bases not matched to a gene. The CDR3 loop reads CASSDKKGQLRNSPLHF. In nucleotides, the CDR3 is TGTGCCAGCAGTGACAAAAAGGGACAGCTTCGAAATTCACCCCTCCACTTT. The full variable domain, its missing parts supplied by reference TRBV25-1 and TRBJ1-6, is EADIYQTPRYLVIGTGKKITLECSQTMGHDKMYWYQQDPGMELHLIHYSYGVNSTEKGDLSSESTVSRIRTEHFPLTLESARPSHTSQYLCASSDKKGQLRNSPLHFGNGTRLTVT.

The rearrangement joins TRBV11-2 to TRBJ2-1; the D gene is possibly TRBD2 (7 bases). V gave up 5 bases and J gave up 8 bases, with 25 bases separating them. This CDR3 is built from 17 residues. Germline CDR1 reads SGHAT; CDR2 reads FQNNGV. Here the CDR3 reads CASSPLRGGGYVDEQFF. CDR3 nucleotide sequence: TGTGCCAGCAGCCCGCTACGGGGAGGGGGGTATGTCGATGAGCAGTTCTTC. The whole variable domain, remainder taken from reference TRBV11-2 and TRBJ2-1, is EAGVAQSPRYKIIEKRQSVAFWCNPISGHATLYWYQQILGQGPKLLIQFQNNGVVDDSQLPKDRFSAERLKGVDSTLKIQPAKLEDSAVYLCASSPLRGGGYVDEQFFGPGTRLTVL.

CDR3 sequence reads: CASREVGGVNYGYTF. The CDR3 coding sequence is TGTGCCAGCAGGGAGGTGGGGGGAGTCAACTATGGCTACACCTTC. V is TRBV6-5 and J is TRBJ1-2, with D tentatively TRBD1 (5 bases). The V end was cut by 6 bases, the J end by 2 bases, with 16 bases between. CDR3 size: 15 residues. From germline, CDR1 is MNHEY and CDR2 SVGAGI.

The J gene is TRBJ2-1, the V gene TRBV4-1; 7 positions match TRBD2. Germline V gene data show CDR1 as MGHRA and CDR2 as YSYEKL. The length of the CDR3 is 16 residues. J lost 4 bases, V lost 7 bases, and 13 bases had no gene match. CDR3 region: CASTQSPGEGYNEQFF. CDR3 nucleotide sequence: TGCGCCAGCACCCAGAGCCCTGGGGAGGGGTACAATGAGCAGTTCTTC.

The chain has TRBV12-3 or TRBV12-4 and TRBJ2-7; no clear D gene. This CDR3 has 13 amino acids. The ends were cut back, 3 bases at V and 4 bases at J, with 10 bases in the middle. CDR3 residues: CASSFLSGYEQYF. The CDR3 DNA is TGTGCCAGCAGTTTTTTGTCCGGGTACGAGCAGTACTTC.

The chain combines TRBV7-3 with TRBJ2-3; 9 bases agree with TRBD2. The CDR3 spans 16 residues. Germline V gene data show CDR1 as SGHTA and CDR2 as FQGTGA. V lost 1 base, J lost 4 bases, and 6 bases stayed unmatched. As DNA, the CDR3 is TGTGCCAGCAGCTTAAATAGCGGGAGCGGAGCAGATACGCAGTATTTT. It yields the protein CASSLNSGSGADTQYF.

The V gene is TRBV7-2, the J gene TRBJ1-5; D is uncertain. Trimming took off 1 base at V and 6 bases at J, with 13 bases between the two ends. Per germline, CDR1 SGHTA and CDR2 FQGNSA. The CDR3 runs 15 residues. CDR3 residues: CASSLVSGSSQPQHF. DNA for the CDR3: TGTGCCAGCAGCTTAGTGTCCGGGTCTAGTCAGCCCCAGCATTTT.

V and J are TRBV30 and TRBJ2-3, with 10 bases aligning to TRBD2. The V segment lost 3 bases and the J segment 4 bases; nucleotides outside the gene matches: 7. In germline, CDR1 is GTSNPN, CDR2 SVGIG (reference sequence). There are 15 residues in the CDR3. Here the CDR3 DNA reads TGTGCCTGGAGCGAAGGACTAGCGGAGGCAGATACGCAGTATTTT. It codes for CAWSEGLAEADTQYF.

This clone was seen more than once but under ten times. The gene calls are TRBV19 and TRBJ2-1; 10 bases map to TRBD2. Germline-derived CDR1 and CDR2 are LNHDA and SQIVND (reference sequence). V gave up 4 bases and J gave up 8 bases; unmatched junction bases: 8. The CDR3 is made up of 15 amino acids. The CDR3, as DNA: TGTGCCAGTAGTACCCTGGGACTAGCGTTCGATGAGCAGTTCTTC. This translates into CASSTLGLAFDEQFF.

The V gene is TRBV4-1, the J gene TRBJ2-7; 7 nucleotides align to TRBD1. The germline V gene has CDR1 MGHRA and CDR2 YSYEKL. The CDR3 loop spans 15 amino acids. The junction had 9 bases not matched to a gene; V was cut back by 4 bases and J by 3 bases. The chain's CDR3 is CASSPRAGGGYEQYF. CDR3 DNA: TGCGCCAGCAGCCCCCGGGCAGGGGGTGGCTACGAGCAGTACTTC.

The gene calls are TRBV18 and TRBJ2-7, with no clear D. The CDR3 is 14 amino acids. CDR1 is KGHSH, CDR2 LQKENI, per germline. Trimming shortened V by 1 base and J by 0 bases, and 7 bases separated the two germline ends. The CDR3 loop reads CASSPRRDSYEQYF. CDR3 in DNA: TGTGCCAGCTCACCACGGAGAGACTCCTACGAGCAGTACTTC. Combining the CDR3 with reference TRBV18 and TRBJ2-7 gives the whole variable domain NAGVMQNPRHLVRRRGQEARLRCSPMKGHSHVYWYRQLPEEGLKFMVYLQKENIIDESGMPKERFSAEFPKEGPSILRIQQVVRGDSAAYFCASSPRRDSYEQYFGPGTRLTVT.